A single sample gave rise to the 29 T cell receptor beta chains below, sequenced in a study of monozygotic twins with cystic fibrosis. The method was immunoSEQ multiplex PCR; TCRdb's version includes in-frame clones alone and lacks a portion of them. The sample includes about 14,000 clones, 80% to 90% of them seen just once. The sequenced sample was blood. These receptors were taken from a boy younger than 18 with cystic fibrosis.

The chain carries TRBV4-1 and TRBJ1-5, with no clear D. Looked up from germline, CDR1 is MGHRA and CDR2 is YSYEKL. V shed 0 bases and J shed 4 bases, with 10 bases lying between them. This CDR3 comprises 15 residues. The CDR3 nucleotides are TGCGCCAGCAGCCAAGATCGAACCGTAAATCAGCCCCAGCATTTT. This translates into CASSQDRTVNQPQHF.

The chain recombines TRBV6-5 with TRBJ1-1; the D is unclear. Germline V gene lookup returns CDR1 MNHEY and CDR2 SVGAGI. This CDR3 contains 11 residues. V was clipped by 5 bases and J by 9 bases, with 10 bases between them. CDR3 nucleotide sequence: TGTGCCAGCAGTACCGGTGTCAAAGCTTTCTTT. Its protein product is CASSTGVKAFF.

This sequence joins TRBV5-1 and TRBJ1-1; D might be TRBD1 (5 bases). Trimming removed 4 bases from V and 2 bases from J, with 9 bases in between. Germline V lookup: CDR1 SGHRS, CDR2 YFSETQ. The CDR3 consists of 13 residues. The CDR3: CASSRGLNTEAFF. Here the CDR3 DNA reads TGCGCCAGCAGCAGGGGATTAAACACTGAAGCTTTCTTT.

The CDR3 DNA is TGTGCCAGCAGCTTAACAAGAAACCGGAACACTGAAGCTTTCTTT. This translates into CASSLTRNRNTEAFF. This rearrangement joins TRBV5-6 to TRBJ1-1; D is unresolved. V was clipped by 2 bases and J by 1 base, with 12 bases between them. The CDR3 runs to 15 residues. CDR1 is SGHDT, CDR2 YYEEEE, per germline.

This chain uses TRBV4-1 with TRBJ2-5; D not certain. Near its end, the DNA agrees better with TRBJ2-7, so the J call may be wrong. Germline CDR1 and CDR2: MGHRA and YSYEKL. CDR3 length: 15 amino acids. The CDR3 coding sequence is TGCGCCAGCAGCCACCGATACCTCCCCTCCTACGAGCAGTACTTC. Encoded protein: CASSHRYLPSYEQYF.

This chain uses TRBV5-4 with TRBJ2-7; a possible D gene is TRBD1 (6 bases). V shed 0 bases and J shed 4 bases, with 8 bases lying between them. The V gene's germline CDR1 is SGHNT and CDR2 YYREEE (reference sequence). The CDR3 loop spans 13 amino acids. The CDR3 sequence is CASSLGQDYEQYF. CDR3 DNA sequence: TGTGCCAGCAGCTTGGGACAGGATTACGAGCAGTACTTC.

Here the CDR3 reads CASSLGLLNSYYGYTF. As DNA, the CDR3 is TGTGCCAGCAGCTTAGGGTTATTGAACAGCTACTATGGCTACACCTTC. The V call is TRBV7-2, the J call TRBJ1-2; D uncertain. Trimming left V 1 base short and J 3 bases short, with 15 bases between. Germline CDR1 and CDR2: SGHTA and FQGNSA. The length of the CDR3 is 16 residues.

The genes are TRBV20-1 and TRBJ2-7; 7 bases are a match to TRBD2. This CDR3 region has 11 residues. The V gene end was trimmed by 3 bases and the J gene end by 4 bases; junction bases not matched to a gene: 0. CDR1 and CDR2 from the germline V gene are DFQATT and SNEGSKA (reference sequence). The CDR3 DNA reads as TGCAGTGCTAGGCGGGGGTACGAGCAGTACTTC. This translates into CSARRGYEQYF.

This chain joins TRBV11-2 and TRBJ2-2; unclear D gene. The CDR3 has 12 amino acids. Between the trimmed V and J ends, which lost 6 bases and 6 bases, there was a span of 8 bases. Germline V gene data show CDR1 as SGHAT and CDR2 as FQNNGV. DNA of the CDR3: TGTGCCAGCAGATTCCAGGCCGGGGAGCTGTTTTTT. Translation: CASRFQAGELFF.

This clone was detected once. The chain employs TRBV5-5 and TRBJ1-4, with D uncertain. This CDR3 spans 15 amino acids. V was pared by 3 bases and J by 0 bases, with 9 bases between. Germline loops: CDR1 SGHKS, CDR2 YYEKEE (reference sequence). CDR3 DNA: TGTGCCAGCAGCTGGGCGGGCCCAACTAATGAAAAACTGTTTTTT. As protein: CASSWAGPTNEKLFF.

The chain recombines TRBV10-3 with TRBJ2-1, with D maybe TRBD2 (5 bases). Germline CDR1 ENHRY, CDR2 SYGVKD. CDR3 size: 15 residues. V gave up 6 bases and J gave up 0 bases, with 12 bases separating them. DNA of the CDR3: TGTGCCATCAGATCGGACTTAGGCTCCTACAATGAGCAGTTCTTC. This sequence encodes CAIRSDLGSYNEQFF.

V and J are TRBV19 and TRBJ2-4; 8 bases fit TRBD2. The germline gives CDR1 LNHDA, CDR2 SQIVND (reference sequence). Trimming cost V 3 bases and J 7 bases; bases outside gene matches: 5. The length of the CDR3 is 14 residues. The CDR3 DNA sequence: TGTGCCAGTAGTATTGGGGAGCGGGGGAACATTCAGTACTTC. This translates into CASSIGERGNIQYF.

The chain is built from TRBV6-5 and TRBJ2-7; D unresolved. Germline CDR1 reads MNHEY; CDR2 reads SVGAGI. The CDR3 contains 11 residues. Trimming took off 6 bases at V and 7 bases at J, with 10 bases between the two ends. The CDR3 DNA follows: TGTGCCAGCAGCCAAGGTCGGGAGCAGTACTTC. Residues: CASSQGREQYF.

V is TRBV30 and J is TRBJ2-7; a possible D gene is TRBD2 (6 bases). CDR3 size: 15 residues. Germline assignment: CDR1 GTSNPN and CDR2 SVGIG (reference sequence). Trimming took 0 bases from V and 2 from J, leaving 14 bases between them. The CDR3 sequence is CAWSVRGTSTYEQYF. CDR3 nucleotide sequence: TGTGCCTGGAGTGTTCGAGGGACTTCTACCTACGAGCAGTACTTC. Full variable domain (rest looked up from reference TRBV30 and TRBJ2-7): SQTIHQWPATLVQPVGSPLSLECTVEGTSNPNLYWYRQAAGRGLQLLFYSVGIGQISSEVPQNLSASRPQDRQFILSSKKLLLSDSGFYLCAWSVRGTSTYEQYFGPGTRLTVT.

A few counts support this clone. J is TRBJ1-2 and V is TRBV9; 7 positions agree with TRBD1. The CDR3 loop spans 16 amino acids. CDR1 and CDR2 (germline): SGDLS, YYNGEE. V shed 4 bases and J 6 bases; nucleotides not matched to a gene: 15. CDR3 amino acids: CASSLRTGSLQDGYTF. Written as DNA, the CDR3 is TGTGCCAGCAGCCTTCGGACAGGATCCCTACAAGATGGCTACACCTTC. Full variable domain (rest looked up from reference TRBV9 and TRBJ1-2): DSGVTQTPKHLITATGQRVTLRCSPRSGDLSVYWYQQSLDQGLQFLIQYYNGEERAKGNILERFSAQQFPDLHSELNLSSLELGDSALYFCASSLRTGSLQDGYTFGSGTRLTVV.

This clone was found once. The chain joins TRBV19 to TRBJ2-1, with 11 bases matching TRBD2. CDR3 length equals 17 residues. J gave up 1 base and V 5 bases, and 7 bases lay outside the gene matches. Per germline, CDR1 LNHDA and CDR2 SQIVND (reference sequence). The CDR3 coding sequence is TGTGCCAGTAGTTTCCTCCTAGCGGGGGGTTCCTACAATGAGCAGTTCTTC. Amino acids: CASSFLLAGGSYNEQFF.

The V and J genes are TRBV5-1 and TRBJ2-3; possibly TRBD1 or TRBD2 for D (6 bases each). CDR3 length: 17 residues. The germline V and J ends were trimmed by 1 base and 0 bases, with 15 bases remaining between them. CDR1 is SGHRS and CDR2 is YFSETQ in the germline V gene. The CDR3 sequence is CASSLMALGGSTDTQYF. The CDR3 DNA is TGCGCCAGCAGCTTGATGGCTTTAGGGGGGAGCACAGATACGCAGTATTTT.

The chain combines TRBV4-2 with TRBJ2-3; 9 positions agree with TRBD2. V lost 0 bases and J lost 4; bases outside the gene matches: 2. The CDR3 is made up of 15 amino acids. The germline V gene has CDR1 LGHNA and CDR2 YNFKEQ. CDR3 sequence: CASSQERGGPDTQYF. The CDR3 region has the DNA TGTGCCAGCAGCCAAGAGCGGGGGGGCCCAGATACGCAGTATTTT.

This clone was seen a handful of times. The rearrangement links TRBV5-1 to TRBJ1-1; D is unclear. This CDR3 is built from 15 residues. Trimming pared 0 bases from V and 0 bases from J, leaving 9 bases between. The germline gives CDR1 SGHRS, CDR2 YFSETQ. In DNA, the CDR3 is TGCGCCAGCAGCTTGGGGGTGCGGCTGAACACTGAAGCTTTCTTT. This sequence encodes CASSLGVRLNTEAFF.

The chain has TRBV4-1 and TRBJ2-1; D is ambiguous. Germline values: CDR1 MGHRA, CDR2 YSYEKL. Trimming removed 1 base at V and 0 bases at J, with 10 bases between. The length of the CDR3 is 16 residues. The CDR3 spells CASSQAALSSYNEQFF. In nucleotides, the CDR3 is TGCGCCAGCAGCCAAGCCGCGTTGAGCTCCTACAATGAGCAGTTCTTC.

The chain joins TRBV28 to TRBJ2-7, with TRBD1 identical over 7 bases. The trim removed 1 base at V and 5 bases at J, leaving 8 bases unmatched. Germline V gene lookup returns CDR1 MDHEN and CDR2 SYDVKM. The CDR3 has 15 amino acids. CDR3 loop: CASSLFLSTGNEQYF. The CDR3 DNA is TGTGCCAGCAGTTTATTCCTCTCGACAGGGAACGAGCAGTACTTC.

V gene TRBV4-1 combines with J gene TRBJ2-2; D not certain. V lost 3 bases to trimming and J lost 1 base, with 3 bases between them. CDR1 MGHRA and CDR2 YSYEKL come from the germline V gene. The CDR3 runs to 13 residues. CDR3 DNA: TGCGCCAGCAGCCAGGAGAACACCGGGGAGCTGTTTTTT. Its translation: CASSQENTGELFF.

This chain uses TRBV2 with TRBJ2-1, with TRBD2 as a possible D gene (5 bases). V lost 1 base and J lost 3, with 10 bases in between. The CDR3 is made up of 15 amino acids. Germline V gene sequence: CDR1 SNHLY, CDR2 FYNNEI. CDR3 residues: CASSEELDFYNEQFF. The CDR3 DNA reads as TGTGCCAGCAGTGAAGAACTAGACTTCTACAATGAGCAGTTCTTC.

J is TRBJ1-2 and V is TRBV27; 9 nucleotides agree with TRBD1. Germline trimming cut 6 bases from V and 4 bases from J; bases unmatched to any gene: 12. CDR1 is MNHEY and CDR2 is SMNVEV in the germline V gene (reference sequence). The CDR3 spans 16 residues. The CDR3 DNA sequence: TGTGCCAGCAGACCATTCCGGGACAGGGACGCCTATGGCTACACCTTC. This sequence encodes CASRPFRDRDAYGYTF.

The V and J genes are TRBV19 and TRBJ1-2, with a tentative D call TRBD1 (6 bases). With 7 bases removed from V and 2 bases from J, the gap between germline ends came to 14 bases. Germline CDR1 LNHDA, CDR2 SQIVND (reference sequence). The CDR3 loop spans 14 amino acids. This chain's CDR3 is CASNTQGRNYGYTF. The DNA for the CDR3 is TGTGCCAGTAACACACAGGGTCGGAACTATGGCTACACCTTC.

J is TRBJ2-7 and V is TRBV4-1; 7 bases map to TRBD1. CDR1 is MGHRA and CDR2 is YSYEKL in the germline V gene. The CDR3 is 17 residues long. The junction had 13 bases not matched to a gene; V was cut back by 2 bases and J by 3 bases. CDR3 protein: CASSQNHWTGTDYEQYF. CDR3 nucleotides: TGCGCCAGCAGCCAAAACCACTGGACAGGTACAGACTACGAGCAGTACTTC.

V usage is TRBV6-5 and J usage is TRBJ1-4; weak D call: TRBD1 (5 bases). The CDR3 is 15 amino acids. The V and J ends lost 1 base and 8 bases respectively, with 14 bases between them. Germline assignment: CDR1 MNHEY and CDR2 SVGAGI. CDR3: CASSYLGGSREKLFF. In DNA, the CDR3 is TGTGCCAGCAGTTACTTGGGGGGAAGTAGGGAAAAACTGTTTTTT.

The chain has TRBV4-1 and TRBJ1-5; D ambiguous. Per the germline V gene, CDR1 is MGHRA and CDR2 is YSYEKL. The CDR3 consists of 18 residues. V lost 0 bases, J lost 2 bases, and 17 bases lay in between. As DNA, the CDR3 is TGCGCCAGCAGCCAAGAAGCCCACCGCTTTTCAGGCAATCAGCCCCAGCATTTT. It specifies CASSQEAHRFSGNQPQHF.

Here the CDR3 DNA reads TGTGCCAGTACCGCCCCGTCTAGCGGGGGGGCTCACCAGTTCTTC. This gives the protein CASTAPSSGGAHQFF. V is TRBV19 and J is TRBJ2-1; 12 bases line up with TRBD2. Germline V CDR1 and CDR2: LNHDA, SQIVND (reference sequence). The CDR3 sequence is 15 residues long. The trim removed 7 bases at V and 13 bases at J, leaving 14 bases unmatched.